These 4 T cell receptor beta chains were all obtained from the same sample, sequenced in a study of shared clonotypes between healthy human individuals. Here immunoSEQ multiplex PCR was the method, and the copy in TCRdb shows in-frame clones only, minus some. The sample lists more than 1.2 million clones, 98% seen once, with approximately 0.4% in the top ten. The sequenced sample consisted of naive CD4+ T cells sorted from blood. Subset described: CD45RA+ positively selected. The receptors come from a man in his thirties or forties in good health.

This clone appeared once. The rearrangement joins TRBV4-1 to TRBJ1-2; no clear D gene. Germline V lookup: CDR1 MGHRA, CDR2 YSYEKL. The CDR3 consists of 14 residues. V lost 4 bases and J lost 7, with 16 bases in between. The CDR3 DNA reads as TGCGCCAGCAGCCTCCCCGGGAGCCGGCTTGGCTACACCTTC. Protein sequence: CASSLPGSRLGYTF.

The V call is TRBV28, the J call TRBJ2-5; 8 positions match TRBD2. This CDR3 has 14 amino acids. After removal of 1 base from V and 4 bases from J, the junction contained 2 bases not matched to a gene. Per germline, CDR1 MDHEN and CDR2 SYDVKM. The CDR3 DNA sequence: TGTGCCAGCAGTTTATTAGCGGGGACAGAGACCCAGTACTTC. Encoded protein: CASSLLAGTETQYF.

The chain couples TRBV14 to TRBJ1-2, with D possibly TRBD1 on 6 matching bases. The CDR3 sequence is 16 residues long. Trimming pared 3 bases from V and 2 bases from J, leaving 16 bases between. Germline CDR1 SGHDN, CDR2 FVKESK. CDR3 region: CASSQDFGTTNYGYTF. The CDR3 nucleotides are TGTGCCAGCAGCCAGGATTTCGGGACAACGAACTATGGCTACACCTTC.

The chain employs TRBV4-3 and TRBJ1-2, with unresolved D. V was shortened by 0 bases and J by 8 bases, with 13 bases between the two germline ends. The V gene's germline CDR1 is LGHNA and CDR2 YSLEER. The CDR3 totals 14 residues. CDR3 in DNA: TGCGCCAGCAGCCAAGACCTCAAAGGGAGCGGCTACACCTTC. Protein: CASSQDLKGSGYTF.